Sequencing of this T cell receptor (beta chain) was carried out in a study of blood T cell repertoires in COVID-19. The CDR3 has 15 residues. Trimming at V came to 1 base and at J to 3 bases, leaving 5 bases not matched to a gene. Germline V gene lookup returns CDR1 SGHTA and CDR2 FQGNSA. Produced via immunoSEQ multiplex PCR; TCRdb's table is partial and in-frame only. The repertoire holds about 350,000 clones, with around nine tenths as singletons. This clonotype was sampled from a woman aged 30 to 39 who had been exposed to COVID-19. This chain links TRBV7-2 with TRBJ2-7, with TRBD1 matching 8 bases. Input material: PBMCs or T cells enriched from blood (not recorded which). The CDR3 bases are TGTGCCAGCAGCTTAGGGGGGGACAGGTACTACGAGCAGTACTTC. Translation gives CASSLGGDRYYEQYF.